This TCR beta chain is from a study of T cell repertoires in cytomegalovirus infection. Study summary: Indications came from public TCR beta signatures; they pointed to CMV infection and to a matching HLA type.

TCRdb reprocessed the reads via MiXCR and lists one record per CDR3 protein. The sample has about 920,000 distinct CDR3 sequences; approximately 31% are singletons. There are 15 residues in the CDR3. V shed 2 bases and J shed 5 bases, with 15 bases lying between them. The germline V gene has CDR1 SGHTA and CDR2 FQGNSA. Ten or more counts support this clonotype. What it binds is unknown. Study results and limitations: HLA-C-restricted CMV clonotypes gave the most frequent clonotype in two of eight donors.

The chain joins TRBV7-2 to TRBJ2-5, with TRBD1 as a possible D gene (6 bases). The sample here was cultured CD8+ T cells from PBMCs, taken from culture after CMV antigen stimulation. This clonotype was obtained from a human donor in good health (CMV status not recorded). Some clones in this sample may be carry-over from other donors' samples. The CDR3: CASSLPLQGGETQYF. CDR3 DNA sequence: TGTGCCAGCAGCTTACCCCTACAGGGCGGGGAGACCCAGTACTTC. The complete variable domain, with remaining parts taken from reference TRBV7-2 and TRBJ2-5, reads GAGVSQSPSNKVTEKGKDVELRCDPISGHTALYWYRQSLGQGLEFLIYFQGNSAPDKSGLPSDRFSAERTGGSVSTLTIQRTQQEDSAVYLCASSLPLQGGETQYFGPGTRLLVL.